Given below is one T cell receptor (beta chain) in context. Its specificity is not known. The protocol was immunoSEQ multiplex PCR, while the TCRdb copy is restricted to in-frame clones and leaves out a portion. The sample lists approximately 400,000 clones, under 95% occurring once. The CDR3 has 14 residues. The germline V and J ends were trimmed by 1 base and 4 bases, with 10 bases remaining between them. CDR1 and CDR2 (germline): LGHDT, YNNKEL (reference sequence). The record originates from a study of Ad26.COV2.S vaccination and SARS-CoV-2 variants. General study points: Similar non-spike TCR breadth was observed in recipients of vaccine and of placebo. Total responses of T cells may have been underestimated by the analyses of TCR breadth and depth. After vaccination, reports described spike-specific CD8+ and CD4+ T cell responses as showing substantial breadth.

This receptor was obtained from a human donor who had recovered from COVID-19. The sample in question was peripheral blood, obtained after recovery from COVID-19. The chain carries TRBV3-1 (or the pseudogene TRBV3-2) and TRBJ1-2, with TRBD1 as a possible D gene (5 bases). CDR3 amino acids: CASSQVARAYGYTF. In nucleotides, the CDR3 is TGTGCCAGCAGCCAAGTAGCCAGGGCCTATGGCTACACCTTC.